The 9 T cell receptor beta chains below come from one sample, sequenced in a study of memory CD4+ T cells and cytomegalovirus serostatus. Single viable CD3+CD4+CD8-CD45RO+ cells were sorted as the memory CD4+ T cells. Profiled with immunoSEQ multiplex PCR; TCRdb holds only in-frame clones, not every one. This table has 40,000 to 45,000 clones, more than 75% appearing once. The material sequenced was memory CD4+ T cells from blood. The receptor source for this set is an adult in good health and CMV-seronegative.

The gene calls are TRBV2 and TRBJ2-7, with TRBD2 as a possible D gene (6 bases). CDR1 and CDR2 (germline): SNHLY, FYNNEI. Trimming removed 8 bases from V and 3 bases from J, with 11 bases in between. The CDR3 is 12 amino acids. The CDR3 coding sequence is TGTGCCAGCTATGGAGGGAGCTACGAGCAGTACTTC. It encodes CASYGGSYEQYF.

The chain combines TRBV6-5 with TRBJ2-2; tentatively, D is TRBD1 (5 bases). Trimming took 0 bases from V and 8 from J, leaving 16 bases between them. Germline CDR1 is MNHEY and CDR2 is SVGAGI. This CDR3 spans 16 amino acids. The CDR3 DNA is TGTGCCAGCAGTTACTCTCAAGGGGTGGCCCGGGGGGAGCTGTTTTTT. This sequence encodes CASSYSQGVARGELFF.

The CDR3 loop is CASSLQGGWDEQFF. CDR3 bases: TGTGCCAGCAGCTTACAGGGGGGGTGGGATGAGCAGTTCTTC. The rearrangement uses TRBV7-3 and TRBJ2-1, with D perhaps matching TRBD1 or TRBD2 (7 bases each). This CDR3 is built from 14 residues. Germline V lookup: CDR1 SGHTA, CDR2 FQGTGA. The V gene lost 2 bases and the J gene lost 8 bases, with 13 bases spanning the gap.

The genes are TRBV19 and TRBJ2-3, with a tentative D call TRBD2 (6 bases). The germline V and J ends were trimmed by 11 bases and 1 base, with 13 bases remaining between them. In germline, CDR1 is LNHDA, CDR2 SQIVND (reference sequence). The CDR3 length is 13 residues. This chain's CDR3 is CACRGAGTDTQYF. The CDR3 DNA sequence: TGTGCCTGCCGCGGGGCCGGCACAGATACGCAGTATTTT.

The chain is built from TRBV7-6 and TRBJ1-4, with TRBD1 matching over 7 bases. With V trimmed by 3 bases and J by 6 bases, 10 bases remained unmatched. Germline values: CDR1 SGHVS, CDR2 FNYEAQ. CDR3 length: 16 amino acids. Here the CDR3 reads CASSFKLQGLDEKLFF. DNA for the CDR3: TGTGCCAGCAGCTTCAAATTACAGGGGTTGGATGAAAAACTGTTTTTT.

V is TRBV5-4 and J is TRBJ2-1, with D possibly being TRBD2 (7 bases). The CDR3 length is 14 residues. Germline V gives CDR1 SGHNT, CDR2 YYREEE (reference sequence). V was cut by 3 bases and J by 5 bases, with 12 bases left in between. The CDR3 nucleotides read TGTGCCAGCAGCTGGGGGGGCAAGAACAATGAGCAGTTCTTC. Amino acids: CASSWGGKNNEQFF.

J is TRBJ2-2 and V is TRBV19; TRBD1 is a possible D gene (6 bases). V was pared by 8 bases and J by 7 bases, with 17 bases between. The CDR3 covers 14 residues. Per germline, CDR1 LNHDA and CDR2 SQIVND (reference sequence). CDR3 nucleotide sequence: TGTGCCAGTTGGCGTGGGGGCATGGGCGGGGAGCTGTTTTTT. This translates into CASWRGGMGGELFF. Supplemented by reference TRBV19 and TRBJ2-2, the full variable domain reads DGGITQSPKYLFRKEGQNVTLSCEQNLNHDAMYWYRQDPGQGLRLIYYSQIVNDFQKGDIAEGYSVSREKKESFPLTVTSAQKNPTAFYLCASWRGGMGGELFFGEGSRLTVL.

The table lists this clone with a few counts. V gene TRBV11-1 combines with J gene TRBJ1-5, with D possibly being TRBD1 (5 bases). V lost 2 bases, J lost 9 bases, and 8 bases lay in between. The CDR3 contains 12 residues. From germline, CDR1 is SGHAT and CDR2 FQDESV (reference sequence). CDR3 sequence (DNA): TGTGCCAGCAGCTTACCAAGGGGGCCCCAGCATTTT. Protein product: CASSLPRGPQHF.

This sequence joins TRBV28 and TRBJ1-2; unclear D gene. Trimming shortened V by 7 bases and J by 4 bases, and 13 bases separated the two germline ends. The CDR3 is 13 residues long. Germline V gene sequence: CDR1 MDHEN, CDR2 SYDVKM. As DNA, the CDR3 is TGTGCCAGCAAACCAGACTCTCTCTATGGCTACACCTTC. It specifies CASKPDSLYGYTF.